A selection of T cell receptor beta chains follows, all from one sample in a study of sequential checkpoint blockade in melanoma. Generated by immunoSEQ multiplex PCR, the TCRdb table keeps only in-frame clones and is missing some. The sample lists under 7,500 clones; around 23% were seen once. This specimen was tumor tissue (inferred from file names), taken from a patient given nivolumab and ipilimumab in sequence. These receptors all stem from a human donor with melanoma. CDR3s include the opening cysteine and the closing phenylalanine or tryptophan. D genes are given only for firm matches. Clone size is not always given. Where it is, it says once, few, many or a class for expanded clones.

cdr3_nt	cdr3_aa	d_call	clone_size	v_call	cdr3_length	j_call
TGTGCCAGCAGCCCCCGGGGGGCCACTGAAGCTTTCTTT	CASSPRGATEAFF	.	few	TRBV7-1	13	TRBJ1-1
TGTGCCAGCAGTAGGGGGACTAGCGCATTTTATCCGCATAGGCAGTATTTT	CASSRGTSAFYPHRQYF	TRBD2	medium-sized	TRBV28	17	TRBJ2-3
TGTGCCAGTAGTCGTAGTCCCTCCTATAATTCACCCCTCCACTTT	CASSRSPSYNSPLHF	.	few	TRBV19	15	TRBJ1-6
TGCGCCAGCAGCCCCGCTAGCGGGGCCTACGAGCAGTACTTC	CASSPASGAYEQYF	TRBD2	few	TRBV23-1	14	TRBJ2-7
TGTGCCAGCAGCGGACAGGTCTTTGGGCAGACCAACGGGGAGCTGTTTTTT	CASSGQVFGQTNGELFF	TRBD1	many	TRBV11-3	17	TRBJ2-2
TGTGCCAGCACAGAAAGTGGACCCTACGAGCAGTACTTC	CASTESGPYEQYF	.	medium-sized	TRBV9	13	TRBJ2-7
TGCGCCAGCAGCTTTGGGGGGCCGGAAGATACGCAGTATTTT	CASSFGGPEDTQYF	.	.	TRBV5-1	14	TRBJ2-3
TGTGCCAGCAGCCAAGGTTCCAGGGGTCTATCCCTCGGGTCAGATACGCAGTATTTT	CASSQGSRGLSLGSDTQYF	.	few	TRBV14	19	TRBJ2-3
TGCGCCAGCAGTGAAGGGACAGGTGACCTCTACGAGCAGTACTTC	CASSEGTGDLYEQYF	TRBD1	.	TRBV10-2	15	TRBJ2-7
TGTGCCAGCAGCCCCCGGGACGGTAGCACAGATACGCAGTATTTT	CASSPRDGSTDTQYF	.	.	TRBV7-6	15	TRBJ2-3
TGTGCCAGCAGTGACGGCCACCCCTCCTACGAGCAGTACTTC	CASSDGHPSYEQYF	.	large	TRBV6-8	14	TRBJ2-7
TGCGCCAGCAGCTCTAGCGGGGGCCTCTACGAGCAGTACTTC	CASSSSGGLYEQYF	TRBD2	.	TRBV5-1	14	TRBJ2-7
TGTGCCAGCAGTCCAAACTCAGGGGGAGTTACTGAAAAACTGTTTTTT	CASSPNSGGVTEKLFF	TRBD1	medium-sized	TRBV28	16	TRBJ1-4
TGTGCCAGCAGTGGGCACATACCGGGGGCGGAGGGCTACACCTTC	CASSGHIPGAEGYTF	.	few	TRBV6-8	15	TRBJ1-2
TGTGCCAGCAGTTACGATTGGGGCGATGAGCAGTTCTTC	CASSYDWGDEQFF	.	.	TRBV6-8	13	TRBJ2-1
TGCGCCAGCAGCTTGGCCTCGGTAACCTACAATGAGCAGTTCTTC	CASSLASVTYNEQFF	.	.	TRBV5-1	15	TRBJ2-1
TGTGCCAGCTCACCAGGGGCTGGGACCGGGGAGCTGTTTTTT	CASSPGAGTGELFF	.	.	TRBV18	14	TRBJ2-2
TGTGCCAGCAGCTTACGGGACTTTAGCACAGATACGCAGTATTTT	CASSLRDFSTDTQYF	.	.	TRBV28	15	TRBJ2-3
TGTGCCAGCAGCTTACCTAACCAGGGGGGTAGCTCCTATAATTCACCCCTCCACTTT	CASSLPNQGGSSYNSPLHF	TRBD1	.	TRBV11-3	19	TRBJ1-6
TGTGCCAGCAGGGAGCAAAGGGGATCACCCTTTCTCACAGATACGCAGTATTTT	CASREQRGSPFLTDTQYF	.	medium-sized	TRBV6-8	18	TRBJ2-3
TGTGCCAGTAGTCATGCTGGCGGGACCTACGAGCAGTACTTC	CASSHAGGTYEQYF	.	once	TRBV19	14	TRBJ2-7
TGCGCCAGCAGCTGGAGGTTGGGGGGCGAAGCTTTCTTT	CASSWRLGGEAFF	.	few	TRBV23-1	13	TRBJ1-1